The clone carrying this TCR beta chain has more than one count but fewer than ten. The antigen remains undetermined. The data were obtained in a study of CD8+ T cells in alopecia areata. Study outcomes and limitations: More clonal than normal scalp was lesional scalp, particularly alopecia totalis/universalis.

The CDR3 covers 13 residues. The ends were cut back, 3 bases at V and 1 base at J, with 7 bases in the middle. Germline loops: CDR1 SGHTA, CDR2 FQGNSA. Specified treatment: oral pan-JAK inhibitor, 5-10 mg twice daily. Isolated RNA was reverse transcribed into cDNA used as the sequencing template. Assay: immunoSEQ multiplex PCR; the TCRdb copy retains only in-frame clones and omits some. The top ten clones hold 12% of a sample with over 100,000 clones, less than 75% of them seen once. The receptor comes from a human donor with alopecia areata. This chain connects TRBV7-2 to TRBJ2-7, with a possible D match to TRBD2 (5 bases). The material was CD8+ T cells sorted from blood, obtained at week 24, from a patient treated with tofacitinib. CDR3 bases: TGTGCCAGCAGCTTGCTAGCTTCCTACGAGCAGTACTTC. Protein sequence: CASSLLASYEQYF.